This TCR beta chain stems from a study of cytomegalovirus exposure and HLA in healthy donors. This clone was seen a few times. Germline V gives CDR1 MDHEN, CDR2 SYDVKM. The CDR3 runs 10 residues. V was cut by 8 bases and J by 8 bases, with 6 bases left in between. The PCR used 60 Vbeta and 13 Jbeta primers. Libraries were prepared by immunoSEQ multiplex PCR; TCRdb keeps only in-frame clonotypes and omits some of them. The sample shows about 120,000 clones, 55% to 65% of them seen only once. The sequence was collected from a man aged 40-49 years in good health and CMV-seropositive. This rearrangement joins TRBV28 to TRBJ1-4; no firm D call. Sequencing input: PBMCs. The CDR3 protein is CASSREKLFF. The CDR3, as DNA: TGTGCCAGCTCGCGAGAAAAACTGTTTTTT.